This T cell receptor beta chain appears in the sequencing data of a study of early T cells in non-severe SARS-CoV-2 infection. TCRdb analysed the 5' RACE reads with MiXCR anew, one entry per CDR3 protein. Found here are some 76,000 distinct CDR3 sequences, roughly 16% of them singletons; the top ten hold 9.5% to 15%. V was pared by 1 base and J by 5 bases, with 13 bases between. From germline, CDR1 is SGDLS and CDR2 YYNGEE. CDR3 length: 14 amino acids. This clonotype has ten or more counts. Sequenced material: whole blood. The sequence was obtained from an adult who was a healthcare worker with PCR-confirmed SARS-CoV-2 infection or an uninfected control (not recorded which). This sequence joins TRBV9 and TRBJ2-7; weak D call: TRBD1 (5 bases). The CDR3 here is CASSVSARADEQYF. The CDR3 DNA reads as TGTGCCAGCAGCGTATCGGCCAGGGCCGACGAGCAGTACTTC.